The clone carrying this T cell receptor (beta chain) is deemed medium-sized by its frequency. Its antigen is currently unknown. This sample stems from a study of T cell clusters in autoimmune cytopenias. About the study: TRB sequencing had a median about 52,000 reads and 2,350 distinct clonotypes per sample.

TRB was amplified by touch-down multiplex PCR, primer pools A and B combined. TCRdb reprocessed the multiplex PCR reads, with one entry per CDR3 protein and no DNA. The clone table shows some 7,000 distinct CDR3 sequences, with the ten largest holding around a quarter. Approximately 40,000 genome equivalents of blood DNA were amplified for TRB. The V gene's germline CDR1 is MNHNS and CDR2 SASEGT. The CDR3 is made up of 14 amino acids. Findings of the study overall: Comparing secondary cytopenia with chronic lymphocytic leukemia showed no cluster-lack signature, apparently masked by lymphoma repertoire. TRB repertoire shifts in secondary cytopenia and chronic lymphocytic leukemia mostly reflected lymphoma, not autoimmunity.

The sequence derives from a human donor with an autoimmune cytopenia or autoimmune hepatitis (not recorded which). The chain carries TRBV6-1 and TRBJ1-6; TCRdb outputs TRBD1, but without DNA this stays unchecked. Sample: peripheral blood. The CDR3: CASSQQGERSPLHF.